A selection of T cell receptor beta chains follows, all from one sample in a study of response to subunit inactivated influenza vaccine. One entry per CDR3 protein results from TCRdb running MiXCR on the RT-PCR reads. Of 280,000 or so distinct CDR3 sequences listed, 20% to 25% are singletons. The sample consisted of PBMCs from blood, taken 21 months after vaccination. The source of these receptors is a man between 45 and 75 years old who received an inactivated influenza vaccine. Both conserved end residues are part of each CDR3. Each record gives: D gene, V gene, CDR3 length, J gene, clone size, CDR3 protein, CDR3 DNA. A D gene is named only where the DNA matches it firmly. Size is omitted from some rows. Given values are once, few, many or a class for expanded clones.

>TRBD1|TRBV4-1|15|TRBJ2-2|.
CASSQTGAFTGELFF
TGCGCCAGCAGCCAGACAGGGGCGTTCACCGGGGAGCTGTTTTTT
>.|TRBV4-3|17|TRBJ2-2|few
CASSQHFSVKNTGELFF
TGCGCCAGCAGCCAACATTTCTCCGTTAAGAACACCGGGGAGCTGTTTTTT
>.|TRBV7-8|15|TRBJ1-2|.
CASSPDRRPNYGYTF
TGTGCCAGCAGCCCAGACAGGAGACCTAACTATGGCTACACCTTC
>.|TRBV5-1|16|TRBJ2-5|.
CASSLAPQGTRETQYF
TGCGCCAGCAGCTTGGCCCCACAGGGAACTCGAGAGACCCAGTACTTC
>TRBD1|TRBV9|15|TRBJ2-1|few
CASSALGQKDNEQFF
TGTGCCAGCAGCGCCCTGGGACAGAAAGACAATGAGCAGTTCTTC
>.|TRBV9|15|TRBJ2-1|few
CASSVSGSSYNEQFF
TGTGCCAGCAGCGTTAGCGGAAGCTCCTACAATGAGCAGTTCTTC
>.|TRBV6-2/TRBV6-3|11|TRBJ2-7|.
CASRNRVEQYF
TGTGCCAGCAGAAACAGGGTCGAGCAGTACTTC
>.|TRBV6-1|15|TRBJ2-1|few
CASSPGMGPYNEQFF
TGTGCCAGCAGTCCCGGGATGGGACCTTACAATGAGCAGTTCTTC
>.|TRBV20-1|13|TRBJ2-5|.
CSAPRQASETQYF
TGCAGTGCTCCCAGGCAGGCCTCAGAGACCCAGTACTTC
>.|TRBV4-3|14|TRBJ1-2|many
CASSQEQFDYGYTF
TGCGCCAGCAGCCAAGAACAATTCGACTATGGCTACACCTTC
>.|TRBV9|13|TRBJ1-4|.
CASSGTDNEKLFF
TGTGCCAGCAGCGGGACAGACAATGAAAAACTGTTTTTT
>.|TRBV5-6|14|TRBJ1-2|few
CASSSGTTNYGYTF
TGTGCCAGCAGCTCAGGGACAACTAACTATGGCTACACCTTC
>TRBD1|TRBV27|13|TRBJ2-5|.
CASRLEGAETQYF
TGTGCCAGCAGATTAGAGGGGGCCGAGACCCAGTACTTC
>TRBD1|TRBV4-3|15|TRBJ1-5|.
CAGSQDLQGNQPQHF
TGCGCCGGCAGCCAAGATCTACAGGGGAATCAGCCCCAGCATTTT
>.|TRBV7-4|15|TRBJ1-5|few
CASSLEQGVNQPQHF
TGTGCCAGCAGCTTAGAACAGGGCGTCAATCAGCCCCAGCATTTT
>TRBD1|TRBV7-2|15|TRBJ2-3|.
CASSRNRGSADTQYF
TGTGCCAGCAGCCGAAACAGGGGGAGCGCAGATACGCAGTATTTT
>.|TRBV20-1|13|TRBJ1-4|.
CSAQGQAEEKLFF
TGCAGTGCCCAGGGGCAGGCCGAGGAAAAACTGTTTTTT
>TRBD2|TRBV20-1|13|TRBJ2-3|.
CSARAGITDTQYF
TGCAGTGCAAGAGCGGGGATCACAGATACGCAGTATTTT
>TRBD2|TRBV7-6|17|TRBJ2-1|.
CASSLGRGARRGNEQFF
TGTGCCAGCAGCTTAGGGCGAGGTGCTAGGCGGGGGAATGAGCAGTTCTTC
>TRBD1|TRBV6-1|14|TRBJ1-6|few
CASNAGQGNSPLHF
TGTGCCAGCAACGCTGGACAGGGGAATTCACCCCTCCACTTT